The next 8 T cell receptor beta chains were all read from a single sample in a study of beta chain features in type 1 diabetes. Reverse transcription of all isolated RNA meant that expressed TCRB transcripts were sequenced. Assay: immunoSEQ multiplex PCR; the TCRdb copy retains only in-frame clones and omits some. There are roughly 500,000 clones in the sample; about an eighth occur only once, and 0.035% to 0.05% lies in the top ten. The specimen was naive CD4+ T cells from blood. All receptors derive from a young woman in good health.

This clone was picked up a small number of times. The chain links TRBV7-2 to TRBJ2-7, with 7 bases identical to TRBD1. The length of the CDR3 is 12 residues. V shed 5 bases, J shed 5 bases, and the junction held 3 bases outside the gene matches. Germline V gene lookup returns CDR1 SGHTA and CDR2 FQGNSA. CDR3 protein: CASSVTGNEQYV. CDR3 bases: TGTGCCAGCAGCGTGACAGGGAACGAGCAGTACGTC.

This clone was observed a handful of times. The chain has TRBV7-2 and TRBJ1-2, with D perhaps TRBD1 (5 bases). Between the trimmed V and J ends, which lost 6 bases and 6 bases, there was a span of 20 bases. Germline lookup yields CDR1 SGHTA and CDR2 FQGNSA. This CDR3 region has 15 residues. The CDR3 loop is CASSSGTPLGHGYTF. The DNA for the CDR3 is TGTGCCAGCAGTTCCGGGACTCCTCTCGGACATGGCTACACCTTC.

This clone was detected only a few times. The chain links TRBV30 to TRBJ2-5; 10 positions match TRBD1. The CDR3 sequence is 14 residues long. Looked up from germline, CDR1 is GTSNPN and CDR2 is SVGIG (reference sequence). The J segment lost 4 bases and the V segment lost 5 bases, leaving 7 bases of the junction unmatched. CDR3 loop: CAWGTGARGETQYF. As DNA, the CDR3 is TGTGCCTGGGGGACAGGGGCCCGGGGAGAGACCCAGTACTTC.

V and J are TRBV5-1 and TRBJ1-1; TRBD1 might be the D (6 bases). The CDR3 covers 14 residues. The V end lost 4 bases, the J end lost 1 base, and 11 bases lay between the germline ends. The germline CDR1 and CDR2 sequences are SGHRS and YFSETQ. CDR3 DNA sequence: TGCGCCAGCAGCCATGGGACACCGAACACTGAAGCTTTCTTT. Translated: CASSHGTPNTEAFF.

CDR3 loop: CASSLGQGLSETQYF. The CDR3 DNA reads as TGCGCCAGCAGCCTAGGACAGGGATTAAGTGAGACCCAGTACTTC. The chain uses TRBV5-1 and TRBJ2-5, with 8 bases fitting TRBD1. The CDR3 length is 15 residues. The germline gives CDR1 SGHRS, CDR2 YFSETQ. V shed 4 bases and J 5 bases; nucleotides not matched to a gene: 10. The variable domain in full, completed from reference TRBV5-1 and TRBJ2-5, reads KAGVTQTPRYLIKTRGQQVTLSCSPISGHRSVSWYQQTPGQGLQFLFEYFSETQRNKGNFPGRFSGRQFSNSRSEMNVSTLELGDSALYLCASSLGQGLSETQYFGPGTRLLVL.

This clone appeared a few times. This chain joins TRBV18 and TRBJ2-7, with D tentatively TRBD2 (6 bases). The CDR3 is 12 residues long. V lost 3 bases and J 13 bases, leaving 16 bases between the germline ends. Germline-derived CDR1 and CDR2 are KGHSH and LQKENI. CDR3 DNA: TGTGCCAGCTCACCGGAGCCGGGAGTGTCCTACGTC. This gives the protein CASSPEPGVSYV.

This chain connects TRBV7-3 to TRBJ2-1, with 8 bases matching TRBD1. The CDR3 is 13 amino acids. Germline CDR1 SGHTA, CDR2 FQGTGA. Trimming removed 5 bases from V and 9 bases from J; junction bases left unmatched: 6. The CDR3 loop reads CASSPNTGGEQFF. CDR3 DNA: TGTGCCAGCAGCCCGAACACAGGGGGTGAGCAGTTCTTC.

This clone was counted between two and nine times. The chain employs TRBV10-3 and TRBJ1-2; 7 bases map to TRBD1. Germline V CDR1 and CDR2: ENHRY, SYGVKD. V gave up 4 bases and J gave up 7 bases; unmatched junction bases: 6. CDR3 length: 13 residues. DNA of the CDR3: TGTGCCATCAGTGCAATCGCAGGGGGTGGCTACACCTTC. This codes for CAISAIAGGGYTF.